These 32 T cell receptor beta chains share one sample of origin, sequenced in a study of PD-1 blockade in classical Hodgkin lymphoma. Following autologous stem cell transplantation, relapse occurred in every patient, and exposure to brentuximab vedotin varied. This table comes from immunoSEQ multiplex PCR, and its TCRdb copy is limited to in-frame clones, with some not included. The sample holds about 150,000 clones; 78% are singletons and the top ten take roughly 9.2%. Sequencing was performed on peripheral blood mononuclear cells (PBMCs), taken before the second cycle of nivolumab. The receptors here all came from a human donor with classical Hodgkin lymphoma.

CDR3 bases: TGTGCCAGTAGTATAGGCAGGGGATGGACTGAAGCTTTCTTT. Translated: CASSIGRGWTEAFF. V usage is TRBV19 and J usage is TRBJ1-1; possible D gene TRBD1, 6 bases. Germline assignment: CDR1 LNHDA and CDR2 SQIVND (reference sequence). There are 14 residues in the CDR3. The V gene lost 1 base and the J gene lost 5 bases, with 11 bases spanning the gap.

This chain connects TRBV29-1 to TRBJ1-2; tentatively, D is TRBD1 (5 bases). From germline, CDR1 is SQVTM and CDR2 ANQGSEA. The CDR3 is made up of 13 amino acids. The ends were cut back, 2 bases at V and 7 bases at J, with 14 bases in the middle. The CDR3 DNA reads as TGCAGCGTTGAACCTCACCTGGGGACTGGCTACACCTTC. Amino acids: CSVEPHLGTGYTF.

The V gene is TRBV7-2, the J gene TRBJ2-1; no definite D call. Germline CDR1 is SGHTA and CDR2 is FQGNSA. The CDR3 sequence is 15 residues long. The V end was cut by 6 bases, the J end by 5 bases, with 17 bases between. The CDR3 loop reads CASRPSFPAHNEQFF. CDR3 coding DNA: TGTGCCAGCAGGCCAAGCTTTCCCGCACACAATGAGCAGTTCTTC.

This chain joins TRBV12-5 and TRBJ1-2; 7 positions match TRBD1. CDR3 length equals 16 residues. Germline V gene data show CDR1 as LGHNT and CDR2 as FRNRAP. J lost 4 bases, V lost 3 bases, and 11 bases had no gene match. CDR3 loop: CASGFLDTGEGYGYTF. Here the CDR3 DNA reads TGTGCTAGTGGTTTTTTAGACACAGGGGAAGGCTATGGCTACACCTTC.

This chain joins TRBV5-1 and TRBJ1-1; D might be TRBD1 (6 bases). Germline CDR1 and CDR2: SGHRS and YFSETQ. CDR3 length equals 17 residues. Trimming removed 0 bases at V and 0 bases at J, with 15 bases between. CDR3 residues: CASSLVPDRPMNTEAFF. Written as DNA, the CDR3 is TGCGCCAGCAGCTTGGTCCCCGACAGGCCCATGAACACTGAAGCTTTCTTT.

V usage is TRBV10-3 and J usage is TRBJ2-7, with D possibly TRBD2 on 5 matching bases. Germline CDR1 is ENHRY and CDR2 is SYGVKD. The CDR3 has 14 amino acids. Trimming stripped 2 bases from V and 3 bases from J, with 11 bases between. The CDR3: CAISEVERHYEQYF. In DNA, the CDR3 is TGTGCCATCAGTGAGGTCGAGCGGCACTACGAGCAGTACTTC.

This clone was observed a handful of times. The CDR3 loop reads CASSFWGSTEAFF. The DNA for the CDR3 is TGTGCCAGCAGCTTTTGGGGATCCACTGAAGCTTTCTTT. The chain carries TRBV5-5 and TRBJ1-1; D is undetermined. The CDR3 contains 13 residues. Germline assignment: CDR1 SGHKS and CDR2 YYEKEE (reference sequence). Trimming pared 2 bases from V and 4 bases from J, leaving 9 bases between.

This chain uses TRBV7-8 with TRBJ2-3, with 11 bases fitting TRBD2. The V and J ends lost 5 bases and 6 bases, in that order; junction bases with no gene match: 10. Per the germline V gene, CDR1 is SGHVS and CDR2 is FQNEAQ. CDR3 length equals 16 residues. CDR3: CASSEIAGGFDDTQYF. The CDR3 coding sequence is TGTGCCAGCAGCGAGATAGCGGGAGGGTTCGACGATACGCAGTATTTT.

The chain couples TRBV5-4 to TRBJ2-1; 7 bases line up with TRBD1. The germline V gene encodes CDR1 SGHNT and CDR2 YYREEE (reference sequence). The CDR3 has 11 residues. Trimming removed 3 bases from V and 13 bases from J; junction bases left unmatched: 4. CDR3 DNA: TGTGCCAGCAGCTACCGGGACAGACAGTTCTTC. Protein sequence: CASSYRDRQFF.

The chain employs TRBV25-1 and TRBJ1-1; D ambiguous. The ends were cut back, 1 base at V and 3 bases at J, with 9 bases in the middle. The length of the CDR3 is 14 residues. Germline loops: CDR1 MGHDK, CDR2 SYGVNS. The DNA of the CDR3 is TGTGCCAGCAGTGAATTCTTGTTCGACACTGAAGCTTTCTTT. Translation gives CASSEFLFDTEAFF.

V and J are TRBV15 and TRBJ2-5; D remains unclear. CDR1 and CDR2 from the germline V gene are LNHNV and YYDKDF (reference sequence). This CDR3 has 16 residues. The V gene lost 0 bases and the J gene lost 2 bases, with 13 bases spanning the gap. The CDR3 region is CATSRDQGSAQETQYF. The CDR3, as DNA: TGTGCCACCAGCAGAGATCAAGGAAGCGCACAAGAGACCCAGTACTTC. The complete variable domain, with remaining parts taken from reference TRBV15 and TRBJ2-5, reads DAMVIQNPRYQVTQFGKPVTLSCSQTLNHNVMYWYQQKSSQAPKLLFHYYDKDFNNEADTPDNFQSRRPNTSFCFLDIRSPGLGDTAMYLCATSRDQGSAQETQYFGPGTRLLVL.

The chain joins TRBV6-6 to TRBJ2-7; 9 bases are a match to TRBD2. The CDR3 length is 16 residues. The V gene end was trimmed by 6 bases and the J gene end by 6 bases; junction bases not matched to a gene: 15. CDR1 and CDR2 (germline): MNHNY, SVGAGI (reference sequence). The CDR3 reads CASSRTTGTSRGEQYF. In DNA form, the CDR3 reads TGTGCCAGCAGCAGAACTACCGGGACTAGCCGGGGCGAGCAGTACTTC.

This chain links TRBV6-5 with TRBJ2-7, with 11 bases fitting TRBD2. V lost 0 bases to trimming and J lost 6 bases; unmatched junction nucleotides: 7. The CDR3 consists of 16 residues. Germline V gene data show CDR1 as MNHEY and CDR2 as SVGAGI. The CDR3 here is CASSYSGLAVALEQYF. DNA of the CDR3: TGTGCCAGCAGTTACTCGGGACTAGCGGTCGCCCTCGAGCAGTACTTC.

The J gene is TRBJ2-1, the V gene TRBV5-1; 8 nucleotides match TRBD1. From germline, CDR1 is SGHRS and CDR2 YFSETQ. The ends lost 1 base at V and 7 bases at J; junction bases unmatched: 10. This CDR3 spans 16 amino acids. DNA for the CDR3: TGCGCCAGCAGCTTGAGCCGGGACAGGAACAATAATGAGCAGTTCTTC. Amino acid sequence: CASSLSRDRNNNEQFF.

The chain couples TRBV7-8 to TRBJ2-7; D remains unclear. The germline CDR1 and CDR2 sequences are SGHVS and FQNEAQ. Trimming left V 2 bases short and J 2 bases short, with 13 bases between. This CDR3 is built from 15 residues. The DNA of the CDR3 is TGTGCCAGCAGCTTAACCACCAGGCCGACCTACGAGCAGTACTTC. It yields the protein CASSLTTRPTYEQYF.

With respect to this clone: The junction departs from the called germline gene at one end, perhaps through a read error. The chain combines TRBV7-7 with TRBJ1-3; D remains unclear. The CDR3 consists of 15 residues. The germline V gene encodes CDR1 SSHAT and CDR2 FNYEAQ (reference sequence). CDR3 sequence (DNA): TGTGCTAGCAGCTTAGATTCGGGTTCTGGAAACACCATATATTTT. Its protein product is CASSLDSGSGNTIYF.

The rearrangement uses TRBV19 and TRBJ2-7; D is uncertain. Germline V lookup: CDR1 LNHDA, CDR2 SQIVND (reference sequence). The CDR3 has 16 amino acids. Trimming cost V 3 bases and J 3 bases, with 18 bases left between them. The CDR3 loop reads CASSIAPPDGYYEQYF. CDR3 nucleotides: TGTGCCAGTAGTATCGCGCCCCCGGACGGCTACTACGAGCAGTACTTC.

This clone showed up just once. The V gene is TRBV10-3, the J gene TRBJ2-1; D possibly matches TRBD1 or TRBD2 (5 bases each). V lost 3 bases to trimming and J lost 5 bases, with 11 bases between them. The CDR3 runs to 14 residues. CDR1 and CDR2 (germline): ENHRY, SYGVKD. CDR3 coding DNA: TGTGCCATCAGTGACCCGGGACCCCACAATGAGCAGTTCTTC. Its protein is CAISDPGPHNEQFF.

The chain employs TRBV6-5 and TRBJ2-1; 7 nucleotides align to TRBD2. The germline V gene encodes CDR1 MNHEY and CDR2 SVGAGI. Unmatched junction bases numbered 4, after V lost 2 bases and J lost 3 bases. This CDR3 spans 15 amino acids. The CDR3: CASSYRASGYNEQFF. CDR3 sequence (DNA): TGTGCCAGCAGTTACCGGGCTAGCGGCTACAATGAGCAGTTCTTC.

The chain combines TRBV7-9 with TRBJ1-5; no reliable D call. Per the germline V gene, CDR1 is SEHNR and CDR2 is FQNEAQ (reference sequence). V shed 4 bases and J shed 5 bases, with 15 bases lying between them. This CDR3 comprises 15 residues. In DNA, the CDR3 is TGTGCCAGCAGCTCGGCGGGAGGCCCCCATCAGCCCCAGCATTTT. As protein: CASSSAGGPHQPQHF.

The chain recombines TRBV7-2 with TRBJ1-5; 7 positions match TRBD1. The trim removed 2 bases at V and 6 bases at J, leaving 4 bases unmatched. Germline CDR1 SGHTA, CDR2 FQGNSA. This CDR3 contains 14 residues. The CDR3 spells CASSLRQGGQPQHF. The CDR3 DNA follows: TGTGCCAGCAGCTTAAGACAGGGCGGTCAGCCCCAGCATTTT.

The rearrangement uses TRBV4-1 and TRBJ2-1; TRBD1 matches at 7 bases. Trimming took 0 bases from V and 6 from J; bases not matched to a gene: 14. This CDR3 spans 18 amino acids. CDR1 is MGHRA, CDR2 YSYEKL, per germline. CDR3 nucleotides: TGCGCCAGCAGCCAAGATCTTCATGACAGGGCCCTCTTCAATGAGCAGTTCTTC. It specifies CASSQDLHDRALFNEQFF.

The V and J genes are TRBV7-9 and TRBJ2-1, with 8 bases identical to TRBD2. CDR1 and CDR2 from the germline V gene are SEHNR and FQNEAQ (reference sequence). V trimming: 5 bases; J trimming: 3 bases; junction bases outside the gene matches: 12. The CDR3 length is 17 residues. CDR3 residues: CASSQLRSAGVYNEQFF. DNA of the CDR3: TGTGCCAGCAGCCAACTAAGGTCAGCGGGGGTCTACAATGAGCAGTTCTTC. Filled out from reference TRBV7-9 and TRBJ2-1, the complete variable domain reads DTGVSQNPRHKITKRGQNVTFRCDPISEHNRLYWYRQTLGQGPEFLTYFQNEAQLEKSRLLSDRFSAERPKGSFSTLEIQRTEQGDSAMYLCASSQLRSAGVYNEQFFGPGTRLTVL.

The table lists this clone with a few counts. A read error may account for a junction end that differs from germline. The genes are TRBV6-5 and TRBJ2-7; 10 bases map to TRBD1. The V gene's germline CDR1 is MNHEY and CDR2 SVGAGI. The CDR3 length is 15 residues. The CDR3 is CAISVWDRGHYEQYF. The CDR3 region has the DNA TGTGCCATCAGTGTTTGGGACAGGGGCCACTACGAGCAGTACTTC.

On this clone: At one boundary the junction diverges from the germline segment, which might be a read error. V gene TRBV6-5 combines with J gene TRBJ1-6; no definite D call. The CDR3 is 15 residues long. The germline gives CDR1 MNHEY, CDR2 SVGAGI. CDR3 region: CATSNRFSYNSPLHF. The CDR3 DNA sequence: TGTGCCACCAGTAACCGCTTTTCGTATAATTCACCCCTCCACTTT.

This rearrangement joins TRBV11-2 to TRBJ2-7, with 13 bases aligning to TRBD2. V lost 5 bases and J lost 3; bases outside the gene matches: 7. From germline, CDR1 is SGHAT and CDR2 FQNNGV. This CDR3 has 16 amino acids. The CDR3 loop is CASSLYTSGRDYEQYF. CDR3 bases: TGTGCCAGCAGCCTCTACACTAGCGGGAGGGACTACGAGCAGTACTTC.

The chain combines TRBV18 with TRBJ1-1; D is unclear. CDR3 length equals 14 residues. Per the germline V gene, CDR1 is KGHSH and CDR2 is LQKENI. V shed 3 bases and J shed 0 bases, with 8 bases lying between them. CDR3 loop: CASSPTDMNTEAFF. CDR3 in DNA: TGTGCCAGCTCACCTACAGACATGAACACTGAAGCTTTCTTT.

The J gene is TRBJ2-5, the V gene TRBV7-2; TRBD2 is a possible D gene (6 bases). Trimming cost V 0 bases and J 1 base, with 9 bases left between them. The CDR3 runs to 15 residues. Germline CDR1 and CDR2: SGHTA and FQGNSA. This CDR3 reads CASSLAPGLQETQYF. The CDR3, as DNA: TGTGCCAGCAGCTTAGCCCCGGGACTCCAAGAGACCCAGTACTTC. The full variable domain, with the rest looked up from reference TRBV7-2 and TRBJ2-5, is GAGVSQSPSNKVTEKGKDVELRCDPISGHTALYWYRQSLGQGLEFLIYFQGNSAPDKSGLPSDRFSAERTGGSVSTLTIQRTQQEDSAVYLCASSLAPGLQETQYFGPGTRLLVL.

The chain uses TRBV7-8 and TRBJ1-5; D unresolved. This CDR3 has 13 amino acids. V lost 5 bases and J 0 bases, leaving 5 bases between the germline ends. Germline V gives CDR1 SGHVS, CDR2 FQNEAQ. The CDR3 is CASSPNSNQPQHF. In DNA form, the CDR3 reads TGTGCCAGCAGCCCCAATAGCAATCAGCCCCAGCATTTT.

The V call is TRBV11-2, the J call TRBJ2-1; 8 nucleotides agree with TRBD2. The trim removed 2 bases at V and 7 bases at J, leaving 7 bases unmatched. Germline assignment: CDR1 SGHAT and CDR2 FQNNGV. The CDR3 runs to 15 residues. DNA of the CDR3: TGTGCCAGCAGCTTAATGTCGGGGGGGATGAATGAGCAGTTCTTC. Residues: CASSLMSGGMNEQFF.

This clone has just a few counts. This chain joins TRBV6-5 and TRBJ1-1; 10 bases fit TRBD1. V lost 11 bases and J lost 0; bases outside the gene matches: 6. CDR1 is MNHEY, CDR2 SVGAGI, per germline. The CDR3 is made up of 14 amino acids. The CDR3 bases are TGTGCCGGCCGGGACAGGGGTATGAACACTGAAGCTTTCTTT. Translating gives CAGRDRGMNTEAFF.

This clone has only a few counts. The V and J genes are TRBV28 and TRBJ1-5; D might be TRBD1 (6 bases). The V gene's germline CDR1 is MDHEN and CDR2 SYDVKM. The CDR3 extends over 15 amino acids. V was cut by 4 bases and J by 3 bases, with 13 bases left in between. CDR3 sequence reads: CASSWGGDANQPQHF. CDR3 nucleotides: TGTGCCAGCAGTTGGGGGGGCGATGCCAATCAGCCCCAGCATTTT.